The T cell receptor (beta chain) under discussion was sequenced for a study of a mutant IDH1 vaccine in newly diagnosed glioma. The data were produced by immunoSEQ multiplex PCR, yet TCRdb's version contains in-frame clones alone and is incomplete. The sample holds under 150,000 clones, around four fifths seen once. Time point defined: week 11, during vaccination. It was 300 ug of mutant IDH1 20-mer peptide that made up each vaccine dose, given with topical imiquimod. As concerns this clone: Its antigen remains unknown.

The CDR3 sequence is 14 residues long. With 1 base removed from V and 2 bases from J, the gap between germline ends came to 9 bases. Germline V gene sequence: CDR1 SGHAT, CDR2 FQNNGV. This sequence joins TRBV11-2 and TRBJ2-7; D may match TRBD1 or TRBD2 (5 bases each). The sequence derives from a man aged 40-49 years with glioma. The sample in question was PBMCs, obtained from a glioma patient whose treatment included an IDH1 peptide vaccine. The DNA for the CDR3 is TGTGCCAGCAGCTTAGGAGGGGTCCCCTACGAGCAGTACTTC. Amino acid sequence: CASSLGGVPYEQYF.